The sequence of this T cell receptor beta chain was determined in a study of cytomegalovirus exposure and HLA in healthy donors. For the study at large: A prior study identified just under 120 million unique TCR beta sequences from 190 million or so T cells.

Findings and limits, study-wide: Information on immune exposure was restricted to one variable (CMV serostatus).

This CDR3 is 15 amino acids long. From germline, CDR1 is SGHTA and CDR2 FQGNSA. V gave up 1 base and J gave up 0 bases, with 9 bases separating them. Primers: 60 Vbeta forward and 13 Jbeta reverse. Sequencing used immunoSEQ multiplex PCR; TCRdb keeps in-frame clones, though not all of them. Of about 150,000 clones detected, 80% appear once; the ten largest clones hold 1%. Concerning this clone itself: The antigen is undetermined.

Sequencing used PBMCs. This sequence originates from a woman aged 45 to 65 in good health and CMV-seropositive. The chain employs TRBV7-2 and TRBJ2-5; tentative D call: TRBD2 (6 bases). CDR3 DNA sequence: TGTGCCAGCAGCTTAGGCGGGACCAACCAAGAGACCCAGTACTTC. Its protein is CASSLGGTNQETQYF.